The 18 T cell receptor beta chains below come from one sample, sequenced in a study of blood T cell repertoires in COVID-19. Repertoires were generated with immunoSEQ multiplex PCR, while TCRdb's copy carries only in-frame clones and drops some. The sample lists more than 200,000 clones; more than 85% were seen once. Sequencing used PBMCs or T cells enriched from blood (not recorded which). Receptors originate from a woman in her forties or fifties who had recovered from COVID-19.

The chain is built from TRBV11-3 and TRBJ2-7; TRBD2 might be the D (6 bases). Germline values: CDR1 SGHNT, CDR2 YENEEA. This CDR3 spans 13 amino acids. V lost 2 bases, J lost 7 bases, and 12 bases lay in between. As DNA, the CDR3 is TGTGCCAGCAGCTTAAGGCAGGCGGGGGAGCAGTACTTC. Its translation is CASSLRQAGEQYF.

The chain recombines TRBV24-1 with TRBJ2-1; TRBD2 matches at 8 bases. Germline V gene data show CDR1 as KGHDR and CDR2 as SFDVKD. Unmatched junction bases numbered 6, after V lost 4 bases and J lost 8 bases. CDR3 length: 14 residues. The CDR3 sequence: CATSDRLAYDEQFF. CDR3 nucleotide sequence: TGTGCCACCAGTGACCGACTAGCGTACGATGAGCAGTTCTTC.

The V gene is TRBV5-1, the J gene TRBJ2-5, with D perhaps matching TRBD2 (7 bases). Germline-derived CDR1 and CDR2 are SGHRS and YFSETQ. The V and J ends lost 2 bases and 5 bases respectively, with 16 bases between them. This CDR3 region has 15 residues. CDR3 protein: CASSLGGRGVETQYF. In DNA, the CDR3 is TGCGCCAGCAGCTTAGGGGGGAGGGGAGTGGAGACCCAGTACTTC.

The chain combines TRBV7-9 with TRBJ1-1; 8 nucleotides line up with TRBD1. J lost 1 base, V lost 5 bases, and 9 bases had no gene match. CDR3 size: 16 residues. CDR1 and CDR2 from the germline V gene are SEHNR and FQNEAQ (reference sequence). The CDR3 region has the DNA TGTGCCAGCAGCACAGCCGGGACAGGACCGAACACTGAAGCTTTCTTT. It encodes CASSTAGTGPNTEAFF. Full variable domain (remainder filled in from reference TRBV7-9 and TRBJ1-1): DTGVSQNPRHKITKRGQNVTFRCDPISEHNRLYWYRQTLGQGPEFLTYFQNEAQLEKSRLLSDRFSAERPKGSFSTLEIQRTEQGDSAMYLCASSTAGTGPNTEAFFGQGTRLTVV.

The table lists this clone with a few counts. The chain carries TRBV9 and TRBJ1-2; TRBD1 matches 9 bases. The length of the CDR3 is 16 residues. Germline lookup yields CDR1 SGDLS and CDR2 YYNGEE. V gave up 0 bases and J gave up 8 bases; unmatched junction bases: 11. This CDR3 is CASSVGIQGATPGYTF. In DNA form, the CDR3 reads TGTGCCAGCAGCGTAGGGATACAGGGGGCAACACCCGGCTACACCTTC.

This clone was detected only a few times. J is TRBJ1-1 and V is TRBV7-3, with a possible D match to TRBD1 (5 bases). V lost 5 bases, J lost 10 bases, and 17 bases lay in between. The germline V gene has CDR1 SGHTA and CDR2 FQGTGA. There are 13 residues in the CDR3. The CDR3 DNA sequence: TGTGCCAGCAGCCCGGTGGGGGGTCTTTCAGCTTTCTTT. Its protein is CASSPVGGLSAFF.

The chain recombines TRBV3-1 (or the pseudogene TRBV3-2) with TRBJ2-2, with D perhaps TRBD2 (6 bases). Germline assignment: CDR1 LGHDT and CDR2 YNNKEL (reference sequence). This CDR3 contains 14 residues. Trimming left V 8 bases short and J 4 bases short, with 14 bases between. This CDR3 is CASSRWEATGELFF. Here the CDR3 DNA reads TGTGCCAGCTCTAGATGGGAGGCCACCGGGGAGCTGTTTTTT.

This chain links TRBV5-4 with TRBJ2-1; 7 nucleotides agree with TRBD1. V gave up 4 bases and J gave up 2 bases; unmatched junction bases: 12. CDR1 is SGHNT, CDR2 YYREEE, per germline (reference sequence). The CDR3 is 17 residues long. CDR3 sequence reads: CASSPKGAQGTYNEQFF. CDR3 nucleotides: TGTGCCAGCAGCCCGAAGGGGGCCCAGGGGACCTACAATGAGCAGTTCTTC.

This clone was recorded only once. V is TRBV7-8 and J is TRBJ1-5, with D tentatively TRBD1 (5 bases). CDR1 is SGHVS, CDR2 FQNEAQ, per germline. The V gene lost 5 bases and the J gene lost 5 bases, with 10 bases spanning the gap. The length of the CDR3 is 13 residues. The CDR3 loop reads CASSRQIYQPQHF. As DNA, the CDR3 is TGTGCCAGCAGCCGACAGATCTATCAGCCCCAGCATTTT.

This chain joins TRBV25-1 and TRBJ1-2; the D gene is possibly TRBD1 (5 bases). In germline, CDR1 is MGHDK, CDR2 SYGVNS. V was clipped by 5 bases and J by 0 bases, with 10 bases between them. This CDR3 region has 14 residues. The CDR3 coding sequence is TGTGCCAGCAGTTTTACAGGCTCTAACTATGGCTACACCTTC. It translates to CASSFTGSNYGYTF.

This chain joins TRBV30 and TRBJ2-5; 10 bases are shared with TRBD2. The CDR3 runs 15 residues. CDR1 and CDR2 from the germline V gene are GTSNPN and SVGIG (reference sequence). Losses at the gene ends were 1 base for V and 7 bases for J; bases not matched to a gene: 9. Here the CDR3 DNA reads TGTGCCTGGAGTGATAGCGGGAGGCCCACGGGGACCCAGTACTTC. Protein product: CAWSDSGRPTGTQYF.

To note about this clone: Other DNA sequences from this sample encode an identical CDR3 as well. This chain joins TRBV19 and TRBJ2-6, with 7 positions matching TRBD1. The junction had 3 bases not matched to a gene; V was cut back by 5 bases and J by 2 bases. Germline-derived CDR1 and CDR2 are LNHDA and SQIVND (reference sequence). CDR3 size: 15 residues. This chain's CDR3 is CASSRQGAGANVLTF. The CDR3 bases are TGTGCCAGTAGTCGACAGGGTGCTGGGGCCAACGTCCTGACTTTC.

The rearrangement joins TRBV7-9 to TRBJ2-2, with a possible D match to TRBD2 (6 bases). Germline V gives CDR1 SEHNR, CDR2 FQNEAQ (reference sequence). The V gene lost 8 bases and the J gene lost 9 bases, with 13 bases spanning the gap. The CDR3 loop spans 12 amino acids. The CDR3 sequence: CASVGRARELFF. In DNA form, the CDR3 reads TGTGCCAGCGTCGGGAGAGCGAGGGAGCTGTTTTTT.

The rearrangement uses TRBV18 and TRBJ2-2, with 14 bases fitting TRBD2. With 0 bases clipped from V and 6 bases from J, the junction kept 6 bases outside the gene matches. The CDR3 covers 18 residues. CDR1 and CDR2 from the germline V gene are KGHSH and LQKENI. CDR3 bases: TGTGCCAGCTCACCACCGGGACTAGCGGGAGAGGGAGCCGGGGAGCTGTTTTTT. Translated: CASSPPGLAGEGAGELFF.

The genes are TRBV5-1 and TRBJ2-7; a possible D gene is TRBD2 (6 bases). Trimming took off 0 bases at V and 4 bases at J, with 14 bases between the two ends. The germline V gene has CDR1 SGHRS and CDR2 YFSETQ. The CDR3 contains 15 residues. CDR3 bases: TGCGCCAGCAGCTTGGGCGGGGAGGAGATATACGAGCAGTACTTC. This encodes CASSLGGEEIYEQYF.

The rearrangement uses TRBV27 and TRBJ1-2; 10 positions match TRBD1. The germline V gene has CDR1 MNHEY and CDR2 SMNVEV (reference sequence). CDR3 length: 15 amino acids. The J segment lost 8 bases and the V segment lost 4 bases, leaving 10 bases of the junction unmatched. The CDR3 region is CASSSSGTGAQGYTF. In DNA form, the CDR3 reads TGTGCCAGCAGTTCCTCCGGGACAGGGGCTCAGGGCTACACCTTC.

The V and J genes are TRBV3-1 (or the pseudogene TRBV3-2) and TRBJ2-2, with D unresolved. From germline, CDR1 is LGHDT and CDR2 YNNKEL (reference sequence). The CDR3 sequence is 12 residues long. Deletions cut 2 bases from V and 5 bases from J, with 3 bases between. This CDR3 is CASSQRTGELFF. For the CDR3, the DNA is TGTGCCAGCAGCCAACGTACCGGGGAGCTGTTTTTT.

The chain has TRBV28 and TRBJ2-7; 9 nucleotides agree with TRBD1. The ends lost 3 bases at V and 6 bases at J; junction bases unmatched: 6. Germline V gene lookup returns CDR1 MDHEN and CDR2 SYDVKM. The length of the CDR3 is 14 residues. The CDR3 nucleotides read TGTGCCAGCAGTTTGACCGGGACAGGGATCGAGCAGTACTTC. Residues: CASSLTGTGIEQYF. Full variable domain (outside the CDR3, taken from reference TRBV28 and TRBJ2-7): DVKVTQSSRYLVKRTGEKVFLECVQDMDHENMFWYRQDPGLGLRLIYFSYDVKMKEKGDIPEGYSVSREKKERFSLILESASTNQTSMYLCASSLTGTGIEQYFGPGTRLTVT.